The subject of this entry is one T cell receptor beta chain. This entry is derived from a study of blood T cell repertoires in COVID-19. Sequenced by immunoSEQ multiplex PCR; TCRdb stores in-frame clones only, minus some. The sample contains about 220,000 clones, more than 80% of which appear only once. The receptor was derived from a man under 40 who had recovered from COVID-19. The sequenced sample consisted of peripheral blood.

CDR3 region: CASSPTGVPNYGYTF. The CDR3 bases are TGCGCCAGCAGCCCGACAGGGGTTCCTAACTATGGCTACACCTTC. The chain uses TRBV4-3 and TRBJ1-2; 8 nucleotides match TRBD1. The CDR3 consists of 15 residues. Germline V gene sequence: CDR1 LGHNA, CDR2 YSLEER. The J segment lost 0 bases and the V segment lost 4 bases, leaving 4 bases of the junction unmatched.